One and the same sample provided the 25 T cell receptor beta chains below, sequenced in a study of shared clonotypes between healthy human individuals. This table comes from immunoSEQ multiplex PCR, and its TCRdb copy is limited to in-frame clones, with some not included. The data show about 1 million clones, about 84% seen once. Sequencing used memory CD4+ T cells from PBMCs. Specified subset: CD45RA-negative fraction. The receptors were gathered from a man aged 18 to 29 in good health. Some clones in this sample may be carry-over from other donors' samples.

This chain joins TRBV2 and TRBJ2-1; no firm D call. V dropped 7 bases and J dropped 7 bases, with 8 bases sitting between them. Germline CDR1 reads SNHLY; CDR2 reads FYNNEI. The CDR3 is 11 amino acids. For the CDR3, the DNA is TGTGCCAGCATGATGAGGAATGAGCAGTTCTTC. Its protein product is CASMMRNEQFF.

This clone was observed a handful of times. The rearrangement uses TRBV9 and TRBJ1-3; D is perhaps TRBD1 (5 bases). CDR1 is SGDLS and CDR2 is YYNGEE in the germline V gene. Trimming took 0 bases from V and 0 from J, leaving 10 bases between them. This CDR3 is built from 16 residues. As DNA, the CDR3 is TGTGCCAGCAGCGTAGAACTAGGGGACTCTGGAAACACCATATATTTT. This encodes CASSVELGDSGNTIYF.

Turning to this clone: Additional DNA sequences in this sample encode the identical CDR3. The V call is TRBV10-3, the J call TRBJ2-5, with D hard to call. The CDR3 loop spans 14 amino acids. The germline CDR1 and CDR2 sequences are ENHRY and SYGVKD. The germline V and J ends were trimmed by 7 bases and 0 bases, with 12 bases remaining between them. The CDR3 nucleotides read TGTGCCATCAAGAGAACTGCCGACCAAGAGACCCAGTACTTC. This encodes CAIKRTADQETQYF.

V gene TRBV6-6 combines with J gene TRBJ1-3; TRBD1 is a possible D gene (6 bases). This CDR3 is 13 amino acids long. Trimming left V 9 bases short and J 0 bases short, with 9 bases between. Germline assignment: CDR1 MNHNY and CDR2 SVGAGI (reference sequence). This chain's CDR3 is CASRDTSGNTIYF. For the CDR3, the DNA is TGTGCCAGTCGGGACACCTCTGGAAACACCATATATTTT.

The chain is built from TRBV7-9 and TRBJ2-1; the D is unclear. The CDR3 runs 14 residues. From germline, CDR1 is SEHNR and CDR2 FQNEAQ (reference sequence). Trimming cost V 4 bases and J 7 bases, with 14 bases left between them. In DNA, the CDR3 is TGTGCCAGCAGCTCCTCGGCTGCCCGAAATGAGCAGTTCTTC. It specifies CASSSSAARNEQFF.

As to this clone: This clone may be a read error of a much larger clone one base away. The chain is built from TRBV11-1 and TRBJ1-1; D remains ambiguous. This CDR3 has 12 amino acids. V dropped 1 base and J dropped 5 bases, with 5 bases sitting between them. CDR1 is SGHAT, CDR2 FQDESV, per germline (reference sequence). The CDR3 nucleotides are TGTGCCAGCAGCTTAGGTTGGACTGAAGCTTTCTTT. It specifies CASSLGWTEAFF.

This clone was recorded a few times. The V gene is TRBV9, the J gene TRBJ2-7, with D uncertain. The germline V gene encodes CDR1 SGDLS and CDR2 YYNGEE. The CDR3 has 16 amino acids. Trimming shortened V by 4 bases and J by 5 bases, and 22 bases separated the two germline ends. This chain's CDR3 is CASSQSAGHNAHEQYF. CDR3 bases: TGTGCCAGCAGCCAGAGCGCAGGCCACAACGCGCACGAGCAGTACTTC.

This rearrangement joins TRBV2 to TRBJ2-2, with D possibly called TRBD1 or TRBD2 (6 bases each). The CDR3 is 12 residues long. Trimming took off 11 bases at V and 7 bases at J, with 14 bases between the two ends. Germline values: CDR1 SNHLY, CDR2 FYNNEI. The CDR3 DNA follows: TGTGCCGGCGGGACAACGGGCGGGGAGCTGTTTTTT. It is translated as CAGGTTGGELFF.

This clone was counted once. This sequence joins TRBV5-1 and TRBJ1-5, with a tentative D call TRBD1 (5 bases). The CDR3 runs to 15 residues. Germline V gene lookup returns CDR1 SGHRS and CDR2 YFSETQ. V was trimmed by 2 bases and J by 5 bases, leaving 14 bases between them. The CDR3 is CASSLTGTSDQPQHF. The CDR3 nucleotides read TGCGCCAGCAGCTTAACCGGGACCAGCGATCAGCCCCAGCATTTT.

The chain combines TRBV4-1 with TRBJ2-5, with 7 bases matching TRBD1. This CDR3 comprises 14 residues. The J segment lost 1 base and the V segment lost 4 bases, leaving 3 bases of the junction unmatched. Germline V gene lookup returns CDR1 MGHRA and CDR2 YSYEKL. The CDR3, as DNA: TGCGCCAGCAGCCCCAGACAGGGCCAAGAGACCCAGTACTTC. Its protein is CASSPRQGQETQYF.

In its sample, this clone was seen a few times. The chain uses TRBV28 and TRBJ1-5; tentative D call: TRBD1 (5 bases). The CDR3 length is 14 residues. Trimming cost V 7 bases and J 11 bases, with 21 bases left between them. Germline V gene data show CDR1 as MDHEN and CDR2 as SYDVKM. CDR3 nucleotides: TGTGCCAGCACCCTAGGCGGCTTTCGGGGGACCCAGCATTTT. Amino acids: CASTLGGFRGTQHF.

This clone was seen just once. The J gene is TRBJ1-2, the V gene TRBV28, with 10 bases that match TRBD1. Trimming took 3 bases from V and 4 from J; bases not matched to a gene: 11. Germline V gene lookup returns CDR1 MDHEN and CDR2 SYDVKM. The CDR3 is 17 amino acids. This CDR3 is CASSFPGTGVATYGYTF. Here the CDR3 DNA reads TGTGCCAGCAGTTTTCCCGGGACAGGGGTCGCGACCTATGGCTACACCTTC.

The chain uses TRBV5-1 and TRBJ2-5; TRBD2 is a possible D gene (6 bases). CDR3 length equals 14 residues. Trimming removed 4 bases from V and 5 bases from J, with 15 bases in between. Germline V gene data show CDR1 as SGHRS and CDR2 as YFSETQ. For the CDR3, the DNA is TGCGCCAGCAGCCCTCGACTAGTTGGCGAGACCCAGTACTTC. Protein: CASSPRLVGETQYF.

This chain connects TRBV4-2 to TRBJ2-1; D is unclear. The CDR3 length is 15 residues. Germline CDR1 and CDR2: LGHNA and YNFKEQ. V was shortened by 1 base and J by 7 bases, with 14 bases between the two germline ends. CDR3 sequence reads: CASSQATTVRNEQFF. The CDR3 bases are TGTGCCAGCAGCCAAGCAACTACGGTCCGGAATGAGCAGTTCTTC.

This clone was seen only once. The V gene is TRBV6-6, the J gene TRBJ2-1, with D maybe TRBD2 (6 bases). With 0 bases removed from V and 0 bases from J, the gap between germline ends came to 9 bases. The CDR3 length is 16 residues. The germline V gene has CDR1 MNHNY and CDR2 SVGAGI (reference sequence). CDR3 in amino acids: CASSYSLGSSYNEQFF. The CDR3 DNA reads TGTGCCAGCAGTTACTCCCTCGGGAGCTCCTACAATGAGCAGTTCTTC.

The chain is built from TRBV19 and TRBJ1-1; D gene uncertain. Germline CDR1 LNHDA, CDR2 SQIVND (reference sequence). Deletions cut 3 bases from V and 5 bases from J, with 10 bases between. This CDR3 is 13 amino acids long. The CDR3 sequence: CASSMRRRTEAFF. The CDR3 DNA reads TGTGCCAGTAGTATGAGACGGAGGACTGAAGCTTTCTTT.

Concerning this clone: This sample includes further DNA sequences coding for the same CDR3. Here the CDR3 reads CASSAGQGRYNEQFF. In DNA form, the CDR3 reads TGTGCCAGCAGCGCAGGACAGGGGCGATACAATGAGCAGTTCTTC. The chain uses TRBV9 and TRBJ2-1, with 9 bases lining up with TRBD1. Trimming at V came to 3 bases and at J to 4 bases, leaving 5 bases not matched to a gene. The CDR3 has 15 amino acids. The V gene's germline CDR1 is SGDLS and CDR2 YYNGEE. Based on the CDR3 plus reference TRBV9 and TRBJ2-1, the full variable domain is DSGVTQTPKHLITATGQRVTLRCSPRSGDLSVYWYQQSLDQGLQFLIQYYNGEERAKGNILERFSAQQFPDLHSELNLSSLELGDSALYFCASSAGQGRYNEQFFGPGTRLTVL.

This rearrangement joins TRBV14 to TRBJ2-3; D is unresolved. The CDR3 consists of 14 residues. Per the germline V gene, CDR1 is SGHDN and CDR2 is FVKESK. The germline V and J ends were trimmed by 0 bases and 2 bases, with 6 bases remaining between them. CDR3 region: CASSQDVDTDTQYF. In DNA form, the CDR3 reads TGTGCCAGCAGCCAAGACGTAGACACAGATACGCAGTATTTT.

The V and J genes are TRBV28 and TRBJ1-2; 8 bases align to TRBD1. The CDR3 is made up of 14 amino acids. V lost 6 bases, J lost 2 bases, and 5 bases stayed unmatched. Germline CDR1 reads MDHEN; CDR2 reads SYDVKM. CDR3 coding DNA: TGTGCCAGCAGACCGACAGGGGCGAACTATGGCTACACCTTC. Translating it yields CASRPTGANYGYTF.

The chain recombines TRBV18 with TRBJ2-5, with a possible D match to TRBD2 (5 bases). Trimming pared 8 bases from V and 2 bases from J, leaving 12 bases between. Germline V gene lookup returns CDR1 KGHSH and CDR2 LQKENI. The CDR3 contains 13 residues. In DNA form, the CDR3 reads TGTGCCAGCGGCCGGGAAATACAAGAGACCCAGTACTTC. This codes for CASGREIQETQYF.

This chain uses TRBV14 with TRBJ2-1; D unclear. V lost 4 bases and J lost 8, with 12 bases in between. The CDR3 covers 13 residues. Germline CDR1 SGHDN, CDR2 FVKESK. This chain's CDR3 is CASSRGWRDEQFF. As DNA, the CDR3 is TGTGCCAGCAGCCGAGGTTGGAGAGATGAGCAGTTCTTC.

The genes are TRBV4-3 and TRBJ2-2; TRBD1 aligns across 9 bases. CDR3 length equals 16 residues. CDR1 is LGHNA and CDR2 is YSLEER in the germline V gene. With 5 bases clipped from V and 6 bases from J, the junction kept 10 bases outside the gene matches. The CDR3 DNA reads TGCGCCAGCAGCTCCCGTGGACAGGGGAAGGCCGGGGAGCTGTTTTTT. It encodes CASSSRGQGKAGELFF.

This sequence joins TRBV2 and TRBJ2-2; TRBD1 agrees at 10 bases. The germline V gene encodes CDR1 SNHLY and CDR2 FYNNEI. Trimming removed 11 bases from V and 6 bases from J; junction bases left unmatched: 9. CDR3 size: 14 residues. CDR3 loop: CAGEDRGAPGELFF. The CDR3 nucleotides are TGTGCCGGAGAGGACAGGGGGGCGCCCGGGGAGCTGTTTTTT. Complete variable domain (other parts from reference TRBV2 and TRBJ2-2): EPEVTQTPSHQVTQMGQEVILRCVPISNHLYFYWYRQILGQKVEFLVSFYNNEISEKSEIFDDQFSVERPDGSNFTLKIRSTKLEDSAMYFCAGEDRGAPGELFFGEGSRLTVL.

In nucleotides, the CDR3 is TGTGCCAGCAGCTCGGGATTTAGGGGGGCGCGGGGTTACACTGAAGCTTTCTTT. The encoded protein is CASSSGFRGARGYTEAFF. The rearrangement links TRBV7-2 to TRBJ1-1; the D gene is possibly TRBD1 (6 bases). Per germline, CDR1 SGHTA and CDR2 FQGNSA. This CDR3 spans 18 amino acids. The V and J ends lost 4 bases and 3 bases respectively, with 24 bases between them.

The V and J genes are TRBV6-5 and TRBJ2-7; 8 bases line up with TRBD1. The CDR3 is made up of 13 amino acids. CDR1 and CDR2 from the germline V gene are MNHEY and SVGAGI. Trimming removed 4 bases from V and 5 bases from J; junction bases left unmatched: 4. The CDR3 spells CASSSTGDHEQYF. The CDR3, as DNA: TGTGCCAGCAGTTCGACAGGGGACCACGAGCAGTACTTC.